The 14 T cell receptor beta chains in this list originate from one sample, sequenced in a study of blood T cell repertoires in COVID-19. The repertoire was sequenced with immunoSEQ multiplex PCR; TCRdb's copy has only in-frame clones and lacks some. The table records 75,000 to 100,000 clones, about 77% of them present only once. Sample: peripheral blood. Source of these receptors: a woman aged 80 or over with acute or convalescent COVID-19.

This chain joins TRBV5-6 and TRBJ1-6; no definite D call. CDR3 length equals 17 residues. Trimming removed 2 bases at V and 0 bases at J, with 12 bases between. Germline CDR1 and CDR2: SGHDT and YYEEEE. CDR3 nucleotides: TGTGCCAGCAGCTTATCGACCCGGAGCTCCTATAATTCACCCCTCCACTTT. Translation: CASSLSTRSSYNSPLHF. Filled out from reference TRBV5-6 and TRBJ1-6, the complete variable domain reads DAGVTQSPTHLIKTRGQQVTLRCSPKSGHDTVSWYQQALGQGPQFIFQYYEEEERQRGNFPDRFSGHQFPNYSSELNVNALLLGDSALYLCASSLSTRSSYNSPLHFGNGTRLTVT.

This clone came up many times. The V call is TRBV7-9, the J call TRBJ2-7; D unresolved. The ends were cut back, 7 bases at V and 2 bases at J, with 12 bases in the middle. The CDR3 has 13 amino acids. Germline CDR1 reads SEHNR; CDR2 reads FQNEAQ (reference sequence). CDR3 bases: TGTGCCAGCACCTCCGTCAACACCTACGAGCAGTACTTC. This codes for CASTSVNTYEQYF.

The gene calls are TRBV29-1 and TRBJ1-2; a possible D gene is TRBD1 (6 bases). There are 13 residues in the CDR3. Per germline, CDR1 SQVTM and CDR2 ANQGSEA. Trimming took off 4 bases at V and 5 bases at J, with 14 bases between the two ends. CDR3 DNA: TGCAGCGTTGTCGATACAGGGTGGTATGGCTACACCTTC. This codes for CSVVDTGWYGYTF.

This clone showed up just a few times. This sequence joins TRBV28 and TRBJ2-7; 7 nucleotides line up with TRBD1. From germline, CDR1 is MDHEN and CDR2 SYDVKM. The CDR3 totals 18 residues. Trimming took 3 bases from V and 0 from J; bases not matched to a gene: 14. The CDR3 coding sequence is TGTGCCAGCAGTTTGGTGGGACAGTTTAGTAATCCCTCCTACGAGCAGTACTTC. This codes for CASSLVGQFSNPSYEQYF.

The V call is TRBV7-9, the J call TRBJ2-3, with 12 bases that match TRBD2. The ends lost 8 bases at V and 3 bases at J; junction bases unmatched: 12. Germline V gives CDR1 SEHNR, CDR2 FQNEAQ (reference sequence). This CDR3 has 17 amino acids. This CDR3 is CASDPGLAGERTDTQYF. In nucleotides, the CDR3 is TGTGCCAGCGATCCGGGACTAGCGGGTGAGAGGACAGATACGCAGTATTTT.

At least ten counts were recorded for this clone. The genes are TRBV21-1 and TRBJ1-1; the D call of TRBD1 is as the table states it, not checked on the DNA. TRBV21-1 is annotated as a pseudogene. The CDR3 is 14 amino acids. The CDR3 sequence is CASSNTGFLSEAFF. CDR3 sequence (DNA): TGTGCCAGCAGCAATACAGGGTTTCTCTCTGAAGCTTTCTTT.

The V call is TRBV11-1, the J call TRBJ1-1; D gene uncertain. Germline V gene data show CDR1 as SGHAT and CDR2 as FQDESV (reference sequence). The CDR3 has 14 amino acids. V lost 1 base and J lost 1, with 7 bases in between. Here the CDR3 DNA reads TGTGCCAGCAGCTTAGTAGCGGGGAACACTGAAGCTTTCTTT. Protein: CASSLVAGNTEAFF.

The V and J genes are TRBV5-4 and TRBJ2-1; 16 bases are shared with TRBD2. The CDR3 is 18 residues long. Germline assignment: CDR1 SGHNT and CDR2 YYREEE (reference sequence). The V and J ends lost 4 bases and 5 bases, in that order; junction bases with no gene match: 9. The CDR3 sequence is CASSPGTSGRARHNEQFF. The DNA for the CDR3 is TGTGCCAGCAGCCCCGGGACTAGCGGGAGGGCCCGCCACAATGAGCAGTTCTTC.

The chain employs TRBV19 and TRBJ2-3; 10 nucleotides align to TRBD2. V lost 7 bases and J lost 0; bases outside the gene matches: 1. Per the germline V gene, CDR1 is LNHDA and CDR2 is SQIVND (reference sequence). The CDR3 runs 14 residues. The CDR3, as DNA: TGTGCCAGTATGACTAGCGGGAGCACAGATACGCAGTATTTT. It encodes CASMTSGSTDTQYF. Using reference TRBV19 and TRBJ2-3 for the parts outside the CDR3, the full variable domain is DGGITQSPKYLFRKEGQNVTLSCEQNLNHDAMYWYRQDPGQGLRLIYYSQIVNDFQKGDIAEGYSVSREKKESFPLTVTSAQKNPTAFYLCASMTSGSTDTQYFGPGTRLTVL.

The sample holds a few counts of this clone. The J gene is TRBJ1-1, the V gene TRBV5-4, with 12 bases aligning to TRBD1. This CDR3 spans 18 amino acids. Germline values: CDR1 SGHNT, CDR2 YYREEE (reference sequence). V was clipped by 4 bases and J by 4 bases; unmatched bases: 14. The CDR3 DNA is TGTGCCAGCAGCCAGGGCCTGAAGGGACAGGGGGCGACCACTGAAGCTTTCTTT. As protein: CASSQGLKGQGATTEAFF.

The V and J genes are TRBV7-3 and TRBJ1-1; D unresolved. In germline, CDR1 is SGHTA, CDR2 FQGTGA. Trimming took off 3 bases at V and 0 bases at J, with 5 bases between the two ends. This CDR3 contains 13 residues. CDR3 loop: CASSFSMNTEAFF. In nucleotides, the CDR3 is TGTGCCAGCAGCTTTTCCATGAACACTGAAGCTTTCTTT.

The V and J genes are TRBV5-8 and TRBJ1-2; no clear D. Trimming took off 3 bases at V and 4 bases at J, with 7 bases between the two ends. The CDR3 has 12 amino acids. The germline CDR1 and CDR2 sequences are SGHTS and YDEGEE. The chain's CDR3 is CASSSPGYGYTF. CDR3 bases: TGTGCCAGCAGCTCCCCAGGCTATGGCTACACCTTC.

The gene calls are TRBV2 and TRBJ1-5; D gene uncertain. Trimming left V 8 bases short and J 4 bases short, with 18 bases between. CDR1 and CDR2 (germline): SNHLY, FYNNEI. The CDR3 extends over 15 amino acids. In nucleotides, the CDR3 is TGTGCCAGCGAGGGCGGACGGACTTTAAATCAGCCCCAGCATTTT. Its protein product is CASEGGRTLNQPQHF.

The chain couples TRBV3-1 (or the pseudogene TRBV3-2) to TRBJ1-2; 7 bases align to TRBD1. After removal of 4 bases from V and 8 bases from J, the junction contained 10 bases not matched to a gene. Per germline, CDR1 LGHDT and CDR2 YNNKEL (reference sequence). This CDR3 is built from 14 residues. CDR3 in DNA: TGTGCCAGCAGCCGAATAGGTACAGGGGAAGGCTACACCTTC. This codes for CASSRIGTGEGYTF.